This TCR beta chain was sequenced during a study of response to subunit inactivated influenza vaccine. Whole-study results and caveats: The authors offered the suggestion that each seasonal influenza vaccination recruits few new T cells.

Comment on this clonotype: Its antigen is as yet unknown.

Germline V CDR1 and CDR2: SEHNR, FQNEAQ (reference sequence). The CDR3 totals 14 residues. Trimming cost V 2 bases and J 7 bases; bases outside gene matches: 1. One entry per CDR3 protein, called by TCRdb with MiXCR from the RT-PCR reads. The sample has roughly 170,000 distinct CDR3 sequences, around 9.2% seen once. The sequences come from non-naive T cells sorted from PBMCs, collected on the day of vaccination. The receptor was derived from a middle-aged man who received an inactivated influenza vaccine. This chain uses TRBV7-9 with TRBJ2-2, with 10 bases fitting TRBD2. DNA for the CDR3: TGTGCCAGCAGCTTACGACTAGCGGGCGGGGAGCTGTTTTTT. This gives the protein CASSLRLAGGELFF.